This entry lists 26 T cell receptor beta chains sequenced from one sample in a study of CD8 T cells in ankylosing spondylitis. Broader study findings: In ankylosing spondylitis blood, a motif of roughly eight highly homologous TCR beta variants appeared characteristic.

TCRdb recomputed calls from the 5' RACE reads with MiXCR, one row per CDR3 protein. The data show fewer than 550,000 distinct CDR3 sequences, with approximately 5.3% seen just once and roughly 3.3% held by the top ten. Antigens for these TCRs are unknown. Input material: blood, either unsorted or a sorted T cell fraction (not recorded which). All receptors derive from a male donor with ankylosing spondylitis.

The chain couples TRBV5-5 to TRBJ1-4; 8 nucleotides match TRBD1. Unmatched junction bases numbered 0, after V lost 5 bases and J lost 0 bases. There are 14 residues in the CDR3. Germline values: CDR1 SGHKS, CDR2 YYEKEE (reference sequence). For the CDR3, the DNA is TGTGCCAGCAGGGACAGGGCAACTAATGAAAAACTGTTTTTT. Translated: CASRDRATNEKLFF.

Ten or more counts support this clonotype. The chain carries TRBV7-6 and TRBJ2-1; the match to TRBD2 covers 14 bases. This CDR3 contains 20 residues. V was clipped by 3 bases and J by 3 bases; unmatched bases: 13. Germline CDR1 reads SGHVS; CDR2 reads FNYEAQ. CDR3 sequence: CASSLGTSGSSASVYNEQFF. CDR3 DNA sequence: TGTGCCAGCAGCTTGGGGACTAGCGGGAGTAGCGCGTCGGTCTACAATGAGCAGTTCTTC.

This clonotype was seen at least ten times. The gene calls are TRBV6-1 and TRBJ2-7; 8 bases align to TRBD1. CDR3 length equals 13 residues. After removal of 4 bases from V and 7 bases from J, the junction contained 6 bases not matched to a gene. CDR1 and CDR2 (germline): MNHNS, SASEGT. CDR3: CASSAPGTGEQYF. The CDR3, as DNA: TGTGCCAGCAGTGCCCCCGGGACAGGAGAGCAGTACTTC.

This clonotype has ten or more counts. The chain carries TRBV20-1 and TRBJ2-7, with TRBD1 matching 9 bases. Germline CDR1 reads DFQATT; CDR2 reads SNEGSKA (reference sequence). This CDR3 region has 13 residues. J gave up 6 bases and V 5 bases, and 8 bases lay outside the gene matches. The CDR3 nucleotides read TGCAGTGCTCCATCCGGGACAGGGAGCGAGCAGTACTTC. The encoded protein is CSAPSGTGSEQYF.

This clonotype was detected many times. The chain has TRBV3-1 and TRBJ1-2, with D possibly TRBD1 on 5 matching bases. From germline, CDR1 is LGHDT and CDR2 YNNKEL (reference sequence). V was trimmed by 0 bases and J by 4 bases, leaving 12 bases between them. The CDR3 covers 15 residues. CDR3 nucleotides: TGTGCCAGCAGCCAAGAATCCGACAGCCTCTATGGCTACACCTTC. Amino acid sequence: CASSQESDSLYGYTF.

This clonotype was found many times. The chain couples TRBV12-3 or TRBV12-4 to TRBJ2-4; the match to TRBD1 covers 8 bases. CDR3 length: 13 amino acids. Unmatched junction bases numbered 4, after V lost 4 bases and J lost 8 bases. The CDR3: CASSSGGWDIQYF. The DNA of the CDR3 is TGTGCCAGCAGTTCAGGGGGCTGGGACATTCAGTACTTC.

This clonotype was detected ten times or more. This rearrangement joins TRBV20-1 to TRBJ2-7; D is undetermined. Germline V gene sequence: CDR1 DFQATT, CDR2 SNEGSKA (reference sequence). This CDR3 region has 12 residues. With 3 bases removed from V and 3 bases from J, the gap between germline ends came to 9 bases. CDR3 nucleotide sequence: TGCAGTGCTAGTAGGCTCCACTACGAGCAGTACTTC. As protein: CSASRLHYEQYF.

This clonotype was recorded at least ten times. The chain links TRBV5-1 to TRBJ2-2; D is possibly TRBD1 (7 bases). The V and J ends lost 0 bases and 4 bases respectively, with 13 bases between them. This CDR3 has 16 amino acids. CDR1 is SGHRS, CDR2 YFSETQ, per germline. CDR3: CASSLAPRGATGELFF. The DNA of the CDR3 is TGCGCCAGCAGCTTGGCCCCCAGGGGGGCCACCGGGGAGCTGTTTTTT. The whole variable domain, remainder taken from reference TRBV5-1 and TRBJ2-2, is KAGVTQTPRYLIKTRGQQVTLSCSPISGHRSVSWYQQTPGQGLQFLFEYFSETQRNKGNFPGRFSGRQFSNSRSEMNVSTLELGDSALYLCASSLAPRGATGELFFGEGSRLTVL.

This clonotype was seen ten or more times. The rearrangement links TRBV4-1 to TRBJ1-5; D not resolved. V lost 1 base, J lost 3 bases, and 16 bases lay in between. The V gene's germline CDR1 is MGHRA and CDR2 YSYEKL. This CDR3 contains 17 residues. For the CDR3, the DNA is TGCGCCAGCAGCCAAGGAAGCAGCAGGTTCGACAATCAGCCCCAGCATTTT. Protein product: CASSQGSSRFDNQPQHF.

This chain joins TRBV20-1 and TRBJ2-5, with TRBD2 identical over 10 bases. Germline V gene lookup returns CDR1 DFQATT and CDR2 SNEGSKA (reference sequence). The CDR3 consists of 14 residues. The V and J ends lost 6 bases and 1 base, in that order; junction bases with no gene match: 5. CDR3 amino acids: CSAAGTSVQETQYF. As DNA, the CDR3 is TGCAGTGCGGCCGGGACTAGCGTCCAAGAGACCCAGTACTTC.

This clonotype was observed many times. This rearrangement joins TRBV5-1 to TRBJ1-5, with no clear D. The germline V gene encodes CDR1 SGHRS and CDR2 YFSETQ. This CDR3 is built from 13 residues. Trimming cost V 4 bases and J 9 bases, with 14 bases left between them. The CDR3 DNA sequence: TGCGCCAGCAGCATCAACTACTCGGGGCCCCAGCATTTT. Residues: CASSINYSGPQHF.

This clonotype was detected many times. The rearrangement uses TRBV4-3 and TRBJ1-1, with a tentative D call TRBD1 (5 bases). Trimming took 6 bases from V and 2 from J, leaving 13 bases between them. Germline V gives CDR1 LGHNA, CDR2 YSLEER. The CDR3 loop spans 14 amino acids. The CDR3 here is CASRGGAANTEAFF. Here the CDR3 DNA reads TGCGCCAGCAGGGGTGGGGCAGCTAACACTGAAGCTTTCTTT.

The V gene is TRBV6-4, the J gene TRBJ1-4, with 11 positions matching TRBD1. The CDR3 has 19 residues. Germline trimming cut 5 bases from V and 7 bases from J; bases unmatched to any gene: 18. Germline V gives CDR1 MRHNA, CDR2 SNTAGT. The CDR3 reads CASSSTDRGRVFGTEKLFF. The CDR3 DNA reads TGTGCCAGCAGTTCAACGGACAGGGGGCGCGTCTTTGGGACTGAAAAACTGTTTTTT.

This clonotype was counted many times. The chain couples TRBV27 to TRBJ1-1; no clear D. The V gene lost 10 bases and the J gene lost 1 base, with 13 bases spanning the gap. This CDR3 region has 13 residues. Germline V gives CDR1 MNHEY, CDR2 SMNVEV (reference sequence). CDR3 region: CAKNGRRNTEAFF. The CDR3, as DNA: TGTGCCAAGAACGGACGGAGGAACACTGAAGCTTTCTTT.

This clonotype has just a few counts. The genes are TRBV20-1 and TRBJ2-7, with D perhaps matching TRBD2 (5 bases). The V and J ends lost 1 base and 0 bases respectively, with 10 bases between them. Germline CDR1 DFQATT, CDR2 SNEGSKA (reference sequence). The CDR3 contains 14 residues. The CDR3 DNA reads TGCAGTGCTAGAGGGGCGGGTTTCTCCTACGAGCAGTACTTC. This translates into CSARGAGFSYEQYF.

This clonotype was picked up many times. The chain carries TRBV5-1 and TRBJ1-2, with D possibly being TRBD1 (6 bases). The CDR3 is 13 amino acids. Between the trimmed V and J ends, which lost 3 bases and 8 bases, there was a span of 14 bases. Germline-derived CDR1 and CDR2 are SGHRS and YFSETQ. The CDR3 nucleotides are TGCGCCAGCAGCTCCCACGAGGGGGAAGGCTACACCTTC. Protein product: CASSSHEGEGYTF.

This clonotype was counted only a few times. V is TRBV11-2 and J is TRBJ2-7; the D gene is possibly TRBD2 (5 bases). This CDR3 region has 16 residues. Germline assignment: CDR1 SGHAT and CDR2 FQNNGV. Trimming took off 0 bases at V and 4 bases at J, with 16 bases between the two ends. The CDR3 region is CASSLDNPGIGYEQYF. The DNA of the CDR3 is TGTGCCAGCAGCTTAGACAACCCGGGAATAGGGTACGAGCAGTACTTC.

This clonotype was picked up many times. The V call is TRBV5-1, the J call TRBJ1-4, with TRBD1 as a possible D gene (6 bases). This CDR3 contains 14 residues. V was shortened by 4 bases and J by 5 bases, with 12 bases between the two germline ends. CDR1 SGHRS and CDR2 YFSETQ come from the germline V gene. CDR3 bases: TGCGCCAGCAGCCCACAGGGCGTGAATGAAAAACTGTTTTTT. Translation: CASSPQGVNEKLFF.

This clonotype was counted at least ten times. The V gene is TRBV28, the J gene TRBJ2-4; perhaps TRBD2 as D (6 bases). Germline V gene lookup returns CDR1 MDHEN and CDR2 SYDVKM. V lost 6 bases to trimming and J lost 7 bases, with 13 bases between them. The CDR3 length is 13 residues. The CDR3 DNA reads as TGTGCCAGCAGAAACAACGGAGGGAACATTCAGTACTTC. Amino acid sequence: CASRNNGGNIQYF.

This clonotype came up many times. The chain is built from TRBV9 and TRBJ1-1, with a tentative D call TRBD1 (6 bases). The CDR3 totals 15 residues. Germline loops: CDR1 SGDLS, CDR2 YYNGEE. V was trimmed by 3 bases and J by 0 bases, leaving 12 bases between them. The CDR3 bases are TGTGCCAGCAGCGCAGCGGGACATTTGAACACTGAAGCTTTCTTT. It encodes CASSAAGHLNTEAFF.

At least ten counts were recorded for this clonotype. The V call is TRBV5-1, the J call TRBJ2-3, with D unresolved. V was pared by 2 bases and J by 6 bases, with 13 bases between. The CDR3 spans 14 residues. The germline V gene has CDR1 SGHRS and CDR2 YFSETQ. CDR3 DNA sequence: TGCGCCAGCAGCTTAAGTAGGGAAGCCGATACGCAGTATTTT. Translation: CASSLSREADTQYF.

The chain is built from TRBV3-1 and TRBJ2-1, with D unclear. The V end was cut by 11 bases, the J end by 0 bases, with 23 bases between. The germline CDR1 and CDR2 sequences are LGHDT and YNNKEL (reference sequence). CDR3 length: 17 amino acids. The CDR3 DNA reads TGTGCCTCCACCACGCAGGTCCAGTGGACCTCCTACAATGAGCAGTTCTTC. Its translation: CASTTQVQWTSYNEQFF.

This clonotype came up many times. The chain couples TRBV5-1 to TRBJ2-2; 9 nucleotides match TRBD1. The CDR3 contains 16 residues. V lost 0 bases, J lost 2 bases, and 2 bases stayed unmatched. Germline V gene data show CDR1 as SGHRS and CDR2 as YFSETQ. CDR3 sequence (DNA): TGCGCCAGCAGCTTGGCGGGACAGGGTAACACCGGGGAGCTGTTTTTT. Translation gives CASSLAGQGNTGELFF.

The chain employs TRBV18 and TRBJ2-3; 10 bases map to TRBD2. The CDR3 length is 17 residues. The ends lost 3 bases at V and 5 bases at J; junction bases unmatched: 11. Germline V gene lookup returns CDR1 KGHSH and CDR2 LQKENI. The CDR3: CASSPSYSGGSGDTQYF. The CDR3 coding sequence is TGTGCCAGCTCACCCTCCTATAGCGGGGGGTCAGGAGATACGCAGTATTTT.

In this sample, this clonotype turned up many times. V is TRBV20-1 and J is TRBJ2-3; D unclear. The germline gives CDR1 DFQATT, CDR2 SNEGSKA (reference sequence). The CDR3 runs to 13 residues. The DNA of the CDR3 is TGCAGCCCGCCATGGGGTTACACAGATACGCAGTATTTT. As protein: CSPPWGYTDTQYF.

Ten or more counts support this clonotype. V usage is TRBV7-2 and J usage is TRBJ2-2; D is uncertain. The V gene lost 5 bases and the J gene lost 4 bases, with 5 bases spanning the gap. The CDR3 loop spans 12 amino acids. The germline V gene has CDR1 SGHTA and CDR2 FQGNSA. The CDR3 sequence: CASSTRTGELFF. Here the CDR3 DNA reads TGTGCCAGCAGCACCCGCACCGGGGAGCTGTTTTTT.